This TCR beta chain was captured by sequencing in a study of blood T cells in healthy people across ages (dated by TCRdb to the mid-2010s). At the level of the whole study: In model experiments, roughly one uniquely barcoded TCR beta cDNA molecule per two T cells was captured by template switching. The study analyzed two additional independent replicas of 1 million unique cDNA reads from the same blood draw for two donors, one aged 18 to 30 and one aged 80 or older. To avoid experimental bias, donors of different ages were spread randomly across the sequencing lanes. The study measured age-related changes in TCR beta repertoire diversity using deep sequencing normalized with unique cDNA molecular identifiers. The donors were divided into four age groups: young (average around 15 years), middle-aged (under 40), aged (62) and long-lived (about 80). What the research found in general, with its limitations: Total diversity estimates from one million sequenced T cells were considered lower bounds and underestimates. Compared with the aged group, more naive CD4+ T cells, fewer expanded clones and increased TCR diversity were shown by the long-lived group, suggesting age selection. As age increased, observed TCR beta diversity per million T cells dropped in a roughly linear way, and a significant reduction was already evident by age 40. Observed TCR beta diversity correlated strongly with the percentage of naive T cells measured by flow cytometry. Because the CMV infection status of the donors was unknown, age-related changes in expanded clonotypes may potentially have been confounded. Conclusive comparison of naive and antigen-experienced compartments was prevented by the profiling of bulk unsorted PBMCs.

In its sample, this clonotype was seen once. This clone's antigen is unknown. Base-call qualities are not available, and no considerably larger clone is one nucleotide away. A single read makes a weak case. Systemically healthy Caucasian individuals from Russia, 35 to 50 in total and aged 6 to 90 years, were included as donors. Each donor gave 8 to 10 milliliters of peripheral blood, drawn into EDTA-treated Vacutainer tubes. PBMCs were isolated by Ficoll-Paque density-gradient centrifugation, with at least 6 million obtained per sample. Total RNA was extracted from PBMCs with Trizol reagent, with at least 6 micrograms obtained per sample. The percentages of naive CD45RAhigh/CD27high T cells were determined by flow cytometry on a PBMC aliquot from every donor. Library construction relied on 5' RACE. The listed sequencing device is Illumina HiSeq 2500. A second PCR of about 6 to 11 cycles was performed with a sample-barcoded 5' primer and a J-beta primer mix. A template-switch 5' adaptor carrying 12 random nucleotides introduced a unique molecular identifier onto each TCR beta cDNA molecule. At least 2.5 million CDR3-containing paired-end reads were obtained from each sample. First-strand cDNA synthesis was performed from all RNA using the Mint cDNA synthesis kit, with priming by a TRBC-specific oligonucleotide. Following uracil-DNA glycosylase treatment, all cDNA underwent a first 18-cycle PCR with the universal primers M1SS and BC2_uni_R. Per the authors' processing: Each sample was normalized by randomly selecting 1 million high-quality reads, each carrying a distinct molecular identifier. Instead of being binned into consensus sequences, reads that shared molecular identifiers were thrown out. MiTCR, set to a Q25 quality threshold and the strictest error-elimination algorithm, was used for CDR3 identification, clonotype clustering and error correction. A nonparametric unseen species model with Euler transformation was used to estimate a lower bound on total TCR beta diversity. TCRdb redid the processing of the public reads, applying fastp at Q25 and MiXCR, and retained in-frame beta chains. Duplicate CDR3 protein sequences are folded into a single record with the most common DNA and genes. TCRdb, not the authors, supplied the V and J calls. The sample table contains some 690,000 distinct CDR3 sequences; only one count was recorded for roughly 20% of them. Together, the top ten hold around a fifth of the sample.

The CDR3 sequence holds 15 residues, the cysteine and phenylalanine included. Only CDR3 DNA remains: 45 bases, in frame from the first base. Sequences MNHNS (CDR1) and SASEGT (CDR2) are obtained from the germline V gene. V and J lose 7 bases and 0 bases, and a span of 16 bases separates them. This TCR was sampled from a man in his 70s in good health. The chain employs TRBV6-1 and TRBJ2-7, with TRBD2 perhaps the D gene, on 5 matching bases. Sample: blood. The CDR3 sequence is CASNRAADHSYEQYF. The DNA sequence is as follows: TGTGCCAGCAATCGAGCGGCGGATCACTCCTACGAGCAGTACTTC.